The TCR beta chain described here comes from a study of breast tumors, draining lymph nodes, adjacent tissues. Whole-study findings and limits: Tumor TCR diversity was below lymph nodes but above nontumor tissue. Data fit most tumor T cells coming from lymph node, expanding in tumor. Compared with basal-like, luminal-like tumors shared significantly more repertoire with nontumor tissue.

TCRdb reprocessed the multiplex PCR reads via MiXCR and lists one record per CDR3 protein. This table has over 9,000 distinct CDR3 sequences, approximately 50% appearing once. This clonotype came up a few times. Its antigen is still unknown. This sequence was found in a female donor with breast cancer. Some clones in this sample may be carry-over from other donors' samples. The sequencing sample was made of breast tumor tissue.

The CDR3 coding sequence is TGCGCCAGCAGCTTGGGCGGCTACACAGATACGCAGTATTTT. This gives the protein CASSLGGYTDTQYF. The genes are TRBV5-1 and TRBJ2-3; D is unresolved. The CDR3 runs 14 residues. Trimming removed 0 bases from V and 2 bases from J, with 7 bases in between. Looked up from germline, CDR1 is SGHRS and CDR2 is YFSETQ.